The present entry profiles one T cell receptor (beta chain) with its context. This record comes from a study of T cell responses to AZD1222 COVID-19 vaccine. The assay was immunoSEQ multiplex PCR, and TCRdb's table has in-frame clones only and misses some. The sample includes over 150,000 clones, about nine tenths seen only once; the top ten take around 1.5%. The sample here was peripheral blood, taken on day 0 of AZD1222 vaccination. The receptor comes from an adult in good health.

This chain's CDR3 is CASGGGPGGQHF. The CDR3 coding sequence is TGTGCCAGCGGAGGGGGGCCAGGGGGCCAGCATTTT. V and J are TRBV6-5 and TRBJ1-5; 7 bases match TRBD1. This CDR3 region has 12 residues. Germline assignment: CDR1 MNHEY and CDR2 SVGAGI. V was pared by 8 bases and J by 12 bases, with 10 bases of the junction left unmatched.